The 26 T cell receptor beta chains given below trace back to one sample, sequenced in a study of blood T cells in healthy people across ages (dated by TCRdb to between 2014 and 2017). The library was made by 5' RACE. The data were produced on an Illumina HiSeq 2500. The second PCR ran for roughly 6 to 11 cycles and used a J-beta primer mix along with a sample-barcoded 5' primer. TCRdb ran its own pipeline on the public reads, namely fastp trimming at Q25 and MiXCR clone calling, and kept in-frame beta chains. Rows are unified per CDR3 protein, each entry keeping the most common DNA and genes. The sample has over a million distinct CDR3 sequences on record, 40% to 55% of them singletons. Under 20% of the sample comes from the top ten. Specimen: blood. The origin of the receptors is an older woman in good health.

In its sample, this clonotype was seen many times. V and J are TRBV5-1 and TRBJ2-7; D ambiguous. V lost 4 bases and J lost 0, with 11 bases in between. The CDR3 loop spans 14 amino acids. Germline-derived CDR1 and CDR2 are SGHRS and YFSETQ. The CDR3, as DNA: TGCGCCAGCAGCCAACGTTCTGCCTCCTACGAGCAGTACTTC. Translating gives CASSQRSASYEQYF.

J is TRBJ2-1 and V is TRBV14, with D maybe TRBD1 (5 bases). The tail of the sequence fits TRBJ2-7 better, so the J call may be wrong. Germline lookup yields CDR1 SGHDN and CDR2 FVKESK. The CDR3 runs 15 residues. The CDR3 spells CASSLHLGASYEQYF. CDR3 coding DNA: TGTGCCAGCAGCCTCCACTTAGGGGCTTCCTACGAGCAGTACTTC.

The chain employs TRBV20-1 and TRBJ2-7, with 9 positions matching TRBD1. With V trimmed by 6 bases and J by 0 bases, 6 bases remained unmatched. Germline CDR1 and CDR2: DFQATT and SNEGSKA (reference sequence). This CDR3 contains 14 residues. CDR3 in amino acids: CSAPRGQGSYEQYF. The CDR3 DNA sequence: TGCAGTGCCCCACGGGGACAGGGCTCCTACGAGCAGTACTTC.

The rearrangement links TRBV10-3 to TRBJ1-1; D might be TRBD1 (5 bases). Trimming left V 8 bases short and J 5 bases short, with 15 bases between. This CDR3 has 13 amino acids. Germline-derived CDR1 and CDR2 are ENHRY and SYGVKD. The CDR3, as DNA: TGTGCCATCGAGGGGTCAGGGAAGACTGAAGCTTTCTTT. Translation gives CAIEGSGKTEAFF.

This clonotype was detected only a few times. This chain joins TRBV6-6 and TRBJ2-5; D may be TRBD1 or TRBD2 (6 bases each). The germline V and J ends were trimmed by 0 bases and 4 bases, with 12 bases remaining between them. The CDR3 is 15 residues long. CDR1 MNHNY and CDR2 SVGAGI come from the germline V gene (reference sequence). The CDR3 nucleotides are TGTGCCAGCAGTTACTCGAGGGGGAGGTCAGAGACCCAGTACTTC. Its protein is CASSYSRGRSETQYF.

This clonotype turned up a few times. V usage is TRBV29-1 and J usage is TRBJ1-2; 7 positions match TRBD1. V gave up 2 bases and J gave up 7 bases; unmatched junction bases: 4. CDR3 length: 12 amino acids. Germline V lookup: CDR1 SQVTM, CDR2 ANQGSEA. The CDR3 DNA follows: TGCAGCGTTGAAAGGGGGCGGCGTGGCTACACCTTC. Translated, it gives CSVERGRRGYTF.

The V call is TRBV3-1, the J call TRBJ2-6, with D unresolved. V lost 3 bases and J 4 bases, leaving 13 bases between the germline ends. This CDR3 has 16 residues. Germline lookup yields CDR1 LGHDT and CDR2 YNNKEL (reference sequence). The CDR3 sequence: CASSQYTRIGANVLTF. As DNA, the CDR3 is TGTGCCAGCAGCCAGTACACCCGAATAGGGGCCAACGTCCTGACTTTC. The full variable domain, rest sourced from reference TRBV3-1 and TRBJ2-6, is DTAVSQTPKYLVTQMGNDKSIKCEQNLGHDTMYWYKQDSKKFLKIMFSYNNKELIINETVPNRFSPKSPDKAHLNLHINSLELGDSAVYFCASSQYTRIGANVLTFGAGSRLTVL.

The chain combines TRBV20-1 with TRBJ2-1; 11 nucleotides match TRBD2. In germline, CDR1 is DFQATT, CDR2 SNEGSKA (reference sequence). The J segment lost 10 bases and the V segment lost 5 bases, leaving 4 bases of the junction unmatched. The CDR3 covers 12 residues. CDR3 amino acids: CSASSGRREQFF. The CDR3 DNA sequence: TGCAGTGCTTCTAGCGGGAGGCGAGAGCAGTTCTTC.

Comments on this clonotype: This sequence may be a read error, since a much larger clone differs from it by one base. No conserved phenylalanine or tryptophan is present at the end of the CDR3, so a read error is the likely explanation. The V and J genes are TRBV20-1 and TRBJ2-7; D unclear. The DNA end is a closer match to TRBJ2-5, so the J assignment may be wrong. This CDR3 is built from 12 residues. Germline loops: CDR1 DFQATT, CDR2 SNEGSKA (reference sequence). The CDR3 loop reads CSARDDGETQYY. DNA of the CDR3: TGCAGTGCTAGAGACGATGGGGAGACCCAGTACTAC.

This clonotype was seen only a few times. The chain couples TRBV13 to TRBJ2-1; TRBD2 might be the D (5 bases). The CDR3 spans 16 residues. Deletions cut 3 bases from V and 7 bases from J, with 19 bases between. CDR1 is PRHDT and CDR2 is FYEKMQ in the germline V gene (reference sequence). The CDR3 sequence is CASSFGLAGVSNEQFF. The CDR3, as DNA: TGTGCCAGCAGCTTTGGGCTAGCTGGAGTCAGTAATGAGCAGTTCTTC.

The genes are TRBV9 and TRBJ2-3; D might be TRBD2 (5 bases). There are 14 residues in the CDR3. Trimming left V 0 bases short and J 2 bases short, with 7 bases between. Germline CDR1 reads SGDLS; CDR2 reads YYNGEE. The DNA of the CDR3 is TGTGCCAGCAGCGTAGCCGGGAACACAGATACGCAGTATTTT. Protein product: CASSVAGNTDTQYF.

This clonotype was recorded only once. The chain recombines TRBV10-3 with TRBJ1-1, with D unclear. Germline-derived CDR1 and CDR2 are ENHRY and SYGVKD. CDR3 length equals 13 residues. V was pared by 3 bases and J by 1 base, with 6 bases between. CDR3 region: CAISEASNTEAFF. CDR3 sequence (DNA): TGTGCCATCAGTGAAGCGTCGAACACTGAAGCTTTCTTT.

The CDR3 DNA reads as TGTGCCAGCAGTCCCTATGGGGCCGGGGGGTACCATCAGCCCCAGCATTTT. It codes for CASSPYGAGGYHQPQHF. The V and J genes are TRBV12-3 or TRBV12-4 and TRBJ1-5; possibly TRBD1 for D (5 bases). With 5 bases removed from V and 5 bases from J, the gap between germline ends came to 22 bases. CDR3 length: 17 residues.

The chain has TRBV20-1 and TRBJ2-1, with TRBD2 matching 10 bases. V lost 5 bases to trimming and J lost 3 bases; unmatched junction nucleotides: 7. Germline V lookup: CDR1 DFQATT, CDR2 SNEGSKA (reference sequence). The CDR3 totals 15 residues. The DNA of the CDR3 is TGCAGTGCTCTCGACCTAGCGGGAGTCTACAATGAGCAGTTCTTC. Protein: CSALDLAGVYNEQFF.

A few counts support this clonotype. An end of the junction does not agree with germline; a read error may underlie this. The chain recombines TRBV3-1 with TRBJ2-5, with D uncertain. The CDR3 contains 15 residues. Looked up from germline, CDR1 is LGHDT and CDR2 is YNNKEL (reference sequence). The CDR3 protein is CASSQDGARLETQYF. The DNA of the CDR3 is TGTGCCAGTAGCCAAGATGGTGCTAGACTAGAGACCCAGTACTTC.

This chain links TRBV5-1 with TRBJ2-7; tentative D call: TRBD2 (5 bases). The CDR3 runs 18 residues. CDR1 SGHRS and CDR2 YFSETQ come from the germline V gene. The V end lost 1 base, the J end lost 4 bases, and 24 bases lay between the germline ends. CDR3 amino acids: CASSLFSSGMARRYEQYF. The CDR3 DNA is TGCGCCAGCAGCTTGTTCTCCTCCGGTATGGCCAGGAGGTACGAGCAGTACTTC.

The rearrangement uses TRBV2 and TRBJ2-7; D gene ambiguous. The CDR3 covers 11 residues. Germline V gene sequence: CDR1 SNHLY, CDR2 FYNNEI. With 8 bases removed from V and 6 bases from J, the gap between germline ends came to 11 bases. The CDR3 here is CASYGYGEQYF. CDR3 bases: TGTGCCAGCTATGGATACGGCGAGCAGTACTTC.

The chain carries TRBV20-1 and TRBJ2-4; 11 bases line up with TRBD1. In germline, CDR1 is DFQATT, CDR2 SNEGSKA (reference sequence). V was pared by 0 bases and J by 6 bases, with 10 bases of the junction left unmatched. The CDR3 runs to 17 residues. In DNA form, the CDR3 reads TGCAGTGCTAGAGATCCGTGGGGACAGGGGGTTGGAAACATTCAGTACTTC. Translating gives CSARDPWGQGVGNIQYF.

The chain employs TRBV5-1 and TRBJ2-1; tentative D call: TRBD1 (5 bases). This CDR3 has 15 residues. CDR1 is SGHRS, CDR2 YFSETQ, per germline. V was clipped by 3 bases and J by 6 bases, with 16 bases between them. The CDR3 DNA sequence: TGCGCCAGCAGCTCTAGTGGGGCTAGTATCAATGAGCAGTTCTTC. Protein: CASSSSGASINEQFF.

This sequence joins TRBV6-5 and TRBJ2-3; unclear D gene. This CDR3 contains 15 residues. The germline V gene encodes CDR1 MNHEY and CDR2 SVGAGI. Trimming removed 4 bases at V and 0 bases at J, with 11 bases between. The CDR3 DNA sequence: TGTGCCAGCAGTTCCCGCGGAGTCAGCACAGATACGCAGTATTTT. It translates to CASSSRGVSTDTQYF.

The CDR3 DNA is TGTGCCAGCAGCGGGCGGCCCAATTCACCCCTCCACTTT. Residues: CASSGRPNSPLHF. This sequence joins TRBV27 and TRBJ1-6; D gene uncertain. The CDR3 contains 13 residues. Deletions cut 6 bases from V and 7 bases from J, with 10 bases between. Germline V gene lookup returns CDR1 MNHEY and CDR2 SMNVEV (reference sequence).

This clonotype was detected only a few times. The V and J genes are TRBV4-1 and TRBJ2-1; 10 bases align to TRBD2. CDR3 length: 17 residues. CDR1 MGHRA and CDR2 YSYEKL come from the germline V gene. After removal of 0 bases from V and 3 bases from J, the junction contained 5 bases not matched to a gene. CDR3 sequence: CASSQDRGTSDYNEQFF. The CDR3 DNA sequence: TGCGCCAGCAGCCAAGATCGGGGGACTAGCGACTACAATGAGCAGTTCTTC.

The V and J genes are TRBV27 and TRBJ2-6; TRBD2 is a possible D gene (5 bases). The V and J ends lost 6 bases and 4 bases respectively, with 7 bases between them. The germline V gene encodes CDR1 MNHEY and CDR2 SMNVEV (reference sequence). The length of the CDR3 is 13 residues. The CDR3 sequence is CASRGLGANVLTF. The CDR3 DNA sequence: TGTGCCAGCAGAGGACTCGGGGCCAACGTCCTGACTTTC.

The chain carries TRBV16 and TRBJ2-2; tentatively, D is TRBD1 (6 bases). V was pared by 6 bases and J by 2 bases, with 13 bases between. There are 15 residues in the CDR3. Germline CDR1 reads KGHSY; CDR2 reads FQNENV. In DNA form, the CDR3 reads TGTGCCAGCAGTCGGGACACCATTAACACCGGGGAGCTGTTTTTT. It specifies CASSRDTINTGELFF.

The chain uses TRBV20-1 and TRBJ1-2, with a possible D match to TRBD1 (6 bases). Trimming took off 3 bases at V and 8 bases at J, with 19 bases between the two ends. The CDR3 has 14 residues. CDR1 and CDR2 from the germline V gene are DFQATT and SNEGSKA (reference sequence). The CDR3 loop reads CSASVRGGAGGYTF. The DNA of the CDR3 is TGCAGTGCTAGCGTCCGGGGGGGCGCGGGGGGCTACACCTTC.

The chain joins TRBV29-1 to TRBJ1-1; 9 positions match TRBD1. The CDR3 spans 12 residues. The V segment lost 7 bases and the J segment 10 bases; nucleotides outside the gene matches: 10. Germline V gene sequence: CDR1 SQVTM, CDR2 ANQGSEA. The CDR3 loop is CSAQQGAGRAFF. DNA for the CDR3: TGCAGCGCTCAACAGGGGGCGGGGAGAGCTTTCTTT.